The T cell receptor (beta chain) described here comes from a study of cytomegalovirus exposure and HLA in healthy donors. Study background: A subsequent analysis stated that the 95 to 150 validation repertoires were run on the same platform as the approximately 700 first-cohort repertoires.

Sequencing was performed with immunoSEQ multiplex PCR; in TCRdb, only in-frame clones are kept and a portion is missing. The profile covers roughly 270,000 clones, with 70% to 90% appearing a single time and about 0.86% taken by the ten largest. The donors formed part of the approximately 120-subject validation cohort, distinct from the approximately 670-subject first cohort. This CDR3 has 15 residues. The V end lost 3 bases, the J end lost 4 bases, and 10 bases lay between the germline ends. CDR1 and CDR2 (germline): MDHEN, SYDVKM. The sequenced sample consisted of PBMCs. The TCR originated in a woman aged 18-29 years in good health and CMV-seronegative. The V call is TRBV28, the J call TRBJ2-6, with D possibly TRBD2 on 5 matching bases. Here the CDR3 reads CASSLEVLGANVLTF. CDR3 nucleotide sequence: TGTGCCAGCAGTTTGGAGGTCCTGGGGGCCAACGTCCTGACTTTC.